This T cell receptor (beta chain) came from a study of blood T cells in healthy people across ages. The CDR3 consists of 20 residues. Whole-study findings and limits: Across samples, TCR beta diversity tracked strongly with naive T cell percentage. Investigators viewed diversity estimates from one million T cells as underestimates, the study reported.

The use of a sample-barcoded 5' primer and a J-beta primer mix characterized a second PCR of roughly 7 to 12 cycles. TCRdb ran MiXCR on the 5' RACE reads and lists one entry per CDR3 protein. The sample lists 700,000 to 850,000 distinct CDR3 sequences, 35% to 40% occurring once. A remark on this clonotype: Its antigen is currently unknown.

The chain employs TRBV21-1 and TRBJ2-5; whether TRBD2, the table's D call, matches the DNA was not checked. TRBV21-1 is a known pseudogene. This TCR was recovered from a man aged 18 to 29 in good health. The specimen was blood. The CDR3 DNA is TGTGCCAGCAGCTCCCCCCGTGGGCGGGGGGGCCCAGATTTGCAAGAGACCCAGTACTTC. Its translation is CASSSPRGRGGPDLQETQYF.